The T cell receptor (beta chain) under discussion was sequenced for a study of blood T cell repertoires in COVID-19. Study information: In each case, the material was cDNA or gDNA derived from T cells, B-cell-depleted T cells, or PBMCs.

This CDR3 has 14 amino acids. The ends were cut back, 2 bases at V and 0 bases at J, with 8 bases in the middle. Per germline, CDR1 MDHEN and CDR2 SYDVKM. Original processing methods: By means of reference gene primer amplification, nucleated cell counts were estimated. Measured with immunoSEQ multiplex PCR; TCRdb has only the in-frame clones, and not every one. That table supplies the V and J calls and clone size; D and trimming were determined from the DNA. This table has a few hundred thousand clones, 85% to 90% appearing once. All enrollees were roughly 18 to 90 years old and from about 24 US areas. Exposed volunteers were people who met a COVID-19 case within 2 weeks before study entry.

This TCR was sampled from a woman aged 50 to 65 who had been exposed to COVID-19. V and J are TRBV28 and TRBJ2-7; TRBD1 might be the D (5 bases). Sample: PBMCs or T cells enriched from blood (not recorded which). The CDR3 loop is CASSLDSSSYEQYF. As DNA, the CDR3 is TGTGCCAGCAGTTTAGACAGTTCCTCCTACGAGCAGTACTTC.